The following is a TCR beta chain sequence with its context. The antigen is unknown. These data originate in a study of T cell responses to AZD1222 COVID-19 vaccine. Study-level points and caveats: Females made up more of the donors, who were largely white British, and clonal diversity may have come out too low.

This CDR3 spans 14 amino acids. Losses at the gene ends were 4 bases for V and 0 bases for J; bases not matched to a gene: 2. Per germline, CDR1 MDHEN and CDR2 SYDVKM. The study pooled second doses at about 4 or about 12 weeks. TCRdb's copy holds only in-frame clones and misses some; the assay was immunoSEQ multiplex PCR. The sample holds approximately 200,000 clones; 90% to 95% are singletons and the top ten take approximately 3.7%. This sequence originates from an adult who received the AZD1222 COVID-19 vaccine. Sequences were derived from peripheral blood, sampled 28 days after the second AZD1222 dose. The rearrangement joins TRBV28 to TRBJ2-5; 7 bases match TRBD2. The CDR3 sequence: CASSSTSNQETQYF. The CDR3 DNA sequence: TGTGCCAGCAGTTCGACTAGCAACCAAGAGACCCAGTACTTC.